This TCR beta chain was documented in a study of radiotherapy plus CTLA-4 blockade in lung cancer. Study at large: Objective response was observed in more than 15% of patients, and disease control in approximately 30%. Study-level findings and limits: In blood, TCR clones derived from the tumor expanded after radiotherapy plus ipilimumab. With interferon-beta, early dynamics of blood T cell clones were reported to best predict response.

Focal radiation was given together with CTLA-4 blockade (ipilimumab) to patients with chemo-refractory metastatic non-small-cell lung cancer. Regarding this clone: Antigen unknown.

Trimming stripped 5 bases from V and 5 bases from J, with 12 bases between. The CDR3 consists of 13 residues. Germline V CDR1 and CDR2: LNHDA, SQIVND (reference sequence). Sequencing used immunoSEQ multiplex PCR; TCRdb keeps in-frame clones, though not all of them. There are approximately 57,000 clones in the sample; roughly four fifths occur only once, and more than 5.5% lies in the top ten. This sample comprised peripheral blood, obtained from a patient treated with radiotherapy plus ipilimumab. The rearrangement uses TRBV19 and TRBJ2-5, with D perhaps TRBD2 (5 bases). This clonotype was obtained from a human donor with non-small cell lung cancer whose response to radiotherapy plus ipilimumab could not be evaluated. CDR3 DNA: TGTGCCAGTAGTGACTCCGGCGGGGAGACCCAGTACTTC. It codes for CASSDSGGETQYF. The variable domain in full, with the rest retrieved from reference TRBV19 and TRBJ2-5, is DGGITQSPKYLFRKEGQNVTLSCEQNLNHDAMYWYRQDPGQGLRLIYYSQIVNDFQKGDIAEGYSVSREKKESFPLTVTSAQKNPTAFYLCASSDSGGETQYFGPGTRLLVL.